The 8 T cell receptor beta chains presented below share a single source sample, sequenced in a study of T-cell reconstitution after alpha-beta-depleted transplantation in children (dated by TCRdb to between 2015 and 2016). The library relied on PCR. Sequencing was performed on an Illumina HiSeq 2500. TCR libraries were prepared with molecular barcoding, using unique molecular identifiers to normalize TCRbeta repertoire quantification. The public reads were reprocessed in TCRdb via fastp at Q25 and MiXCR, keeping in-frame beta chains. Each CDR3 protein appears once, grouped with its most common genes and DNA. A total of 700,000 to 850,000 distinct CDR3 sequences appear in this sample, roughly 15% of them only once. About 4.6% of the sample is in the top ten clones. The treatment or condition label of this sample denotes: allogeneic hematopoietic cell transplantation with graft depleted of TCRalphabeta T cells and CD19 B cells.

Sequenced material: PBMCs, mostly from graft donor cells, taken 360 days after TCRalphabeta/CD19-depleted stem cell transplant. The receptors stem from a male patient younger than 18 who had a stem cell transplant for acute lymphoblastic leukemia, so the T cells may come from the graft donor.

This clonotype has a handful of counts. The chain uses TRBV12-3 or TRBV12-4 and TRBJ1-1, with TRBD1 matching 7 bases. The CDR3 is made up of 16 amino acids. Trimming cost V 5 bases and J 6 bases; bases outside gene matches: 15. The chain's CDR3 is CASSKPGQRVDPEAFF. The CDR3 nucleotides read TGTGCCAGCAGTAAACCGGGACAGAGGGTTGACCCTGAAGCTTTCTTT.

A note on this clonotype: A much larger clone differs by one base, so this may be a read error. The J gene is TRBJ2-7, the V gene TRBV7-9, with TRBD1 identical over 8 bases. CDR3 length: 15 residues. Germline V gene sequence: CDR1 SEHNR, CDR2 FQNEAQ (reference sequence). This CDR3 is CASRLAQGAGYEQYF. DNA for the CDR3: TGTGCCAGCAGATTAGCGCAGGGGGCAGGGTACGAGCAGTACTTC.

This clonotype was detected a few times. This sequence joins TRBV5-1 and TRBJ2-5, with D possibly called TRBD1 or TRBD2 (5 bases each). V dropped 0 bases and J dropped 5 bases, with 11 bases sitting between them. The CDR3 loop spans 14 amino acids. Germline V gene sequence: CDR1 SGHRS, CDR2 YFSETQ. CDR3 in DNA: TGCGCCAGCAGCTTGGGAGGGGTTCACGAGACCCAGTACTTC. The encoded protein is CASSLGGVHETQYF.

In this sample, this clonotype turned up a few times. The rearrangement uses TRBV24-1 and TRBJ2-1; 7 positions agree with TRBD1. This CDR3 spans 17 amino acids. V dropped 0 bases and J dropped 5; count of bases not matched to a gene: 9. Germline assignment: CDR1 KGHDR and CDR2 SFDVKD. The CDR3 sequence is CATSDLRTGTMDNEQFF. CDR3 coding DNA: TGTGCCACCAGTGATTTGCGGACAGGAACAATGGACAATGAGCAGTTCTTC.

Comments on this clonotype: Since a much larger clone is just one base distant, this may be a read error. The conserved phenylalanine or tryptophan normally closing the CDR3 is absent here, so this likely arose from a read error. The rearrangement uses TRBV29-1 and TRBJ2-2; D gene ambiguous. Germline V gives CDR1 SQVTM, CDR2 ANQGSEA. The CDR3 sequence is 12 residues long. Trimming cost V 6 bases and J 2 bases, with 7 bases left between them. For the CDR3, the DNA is TGCAGCGTGCGAATCAACACCGGGGAGCTGTTTTTA. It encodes CSVRINTGELFL.

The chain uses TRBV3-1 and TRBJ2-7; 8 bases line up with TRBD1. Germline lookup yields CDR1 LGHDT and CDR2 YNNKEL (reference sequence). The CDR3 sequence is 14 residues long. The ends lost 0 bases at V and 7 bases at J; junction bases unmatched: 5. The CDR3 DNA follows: TGTGCCAGCAGCCAAGATTTCACAGGGGGAGAGCAGTACTTC. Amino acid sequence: CASSQDFTGGEQYF.

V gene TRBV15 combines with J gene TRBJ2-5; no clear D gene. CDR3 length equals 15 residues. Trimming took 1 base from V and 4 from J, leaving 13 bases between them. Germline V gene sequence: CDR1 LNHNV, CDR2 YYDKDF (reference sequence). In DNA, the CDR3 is TGTGCCACCAGCAGAGGGGATGGGGATTTAGAGACCCAGTACTTC. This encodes CATSRGDGDLETQYF. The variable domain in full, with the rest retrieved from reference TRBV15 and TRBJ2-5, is DAMVIQNPRYQVTQFGKPVTLSCSQTLNHNVMYWYQQKSSQAPKLLFHYYDKDFNNEADTPDNFQSRRPNTSFCFLDIRSPGLGDTAMYLCATSRGDGDLETQYFGPGTRLLVL.

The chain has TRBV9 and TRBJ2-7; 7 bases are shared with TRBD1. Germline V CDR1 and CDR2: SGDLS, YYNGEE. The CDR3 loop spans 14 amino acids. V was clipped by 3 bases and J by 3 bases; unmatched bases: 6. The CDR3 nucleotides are TGTGCCAGCAGCGCCACCGGGACAGACTACGAGCAGTACTTC. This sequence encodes CASSATGTDYEQYF.